The 5 T cell receptor beta chains presented below share a single source sample, sequenced in a study of blood T cell repertoires in COVID-19. The table came from immunoSEQ multiplex PCR; TCRdb's copy has only in-frame clones and leaves some out. The sample lists tens of thousands of clones, roughly 84% seen once, with 6.3% in the top ten. The sample comprised peripheral blood. These receptors were collected from a man aged 60-69 years with acute or convalescent COVID-19.

This clone was counted between two and nine times. The rearrangement links TRBV27 to TRBJ2-3; TRBD2 aligns across 10 bases. Losses at the gene ends were 7 bases for V and 1 base for J; bases not matched to a gene: 2. Germline CDR1 and CDR2: MNHEY and SMNVEV (reference sequence). This CDR3 comprises 14 residues. The CDR3, as DNA: TGTGCCAGCATGCTAGCGGGGGGCACAGATACGCAGTATTTT. Amino acid sequence: CASMLAGGTDTQYF.

The CDR3 reads CASSVGGHRNTEAFF. CDR3 sequence (DNA): TGTGCCAGCAGCGTAGGGGGGCATAGGAACACTGAAGCTTTCTTT. V is TRBV9 and J is TRBJ1-1, with a weak D call TRBD1 (6 bases). CDR3 length: 15 amino acids. Germline CDR1 and CDR2: SGDLS and YYNGEE. V was trimmed by 0 bases and J by 1 base, leaving 10 bases between them.

J is TRBJ1-2 and V is TRBV6-5; 11 bases line up with TRBD1. The trim removed 4 bases at V and 7 bases at J, leaving 5 bases unmatched. This CDR3 has 14 residues. From germline, CDR1 is MNHEY and CDR2 SVGAGI. The CDR3 sequence is CASSLTGTGGGYTF. CDR3 nucleotide sequence: TGTGCCAGCAGTTTAACCGGGACAGGGGGTGGCTACACCTTC.

The genes are TRBV9 and TRBJ1-2, with a weak D call TRBD1 (5 bases). V was pared by 3 bases and J by 2 bases, with 14 bases between. The CDR3 runs to 15 residues. The germline CDR1 and CDR2 sequences are SGDLS and YYNGEE. CDR3 nucleotides: TGTGCCAGCAGCGGACCGGACACCATGAACTATGGCTACACCTTC. Its protein product is CASSGPDTMNYGYTF.

The DNA of the CDR3 is TGTGCCAGCAACCGAGACGGCAGGGGAGTGGGCTACACCTTC. Translation: CASNRDGRGVGYTF. The genes are TRBV27 and TRBJ1-2; the D gene is possibly TRBD1 (6 bases). V was cut by 7 bases and J by 8 bases, with 20 bases left in between. This CDR3 region has 14 residues. Germline lookup yields CDR1 MNHEY and CDR2 SMNVEV (reference sequence).